Each of the 23 T cell receptor beta chains below was sequenced from the same sample in a study of beta chain features in type 1 diabetes. These receptors have no known antigen. Investigators reverse transcribed all isolated RNA, so they sequenced expressed TCRB transcripts. Profiling relied on immunoSEQ multiplex PCR, and the TCRdb table lists in-frame clones only, not all of them. The table includes about 270,000 clones, more than 13% detected once. General study results and limits: Type 1 diabetes patients had TCRB CDR3s that were shorter (moderately but significantly so) in all four CD4+ subsets.

What was sequenced was naive CD4+ T cells from blood. Receptor source: a man aged 25 to 40 with type 1 diabetes.

This clone was seen a few times. This chain connects TRBV29-1 to TRBJ2-7; possibly TRBD2 for D (5 bases). Germline values: CDR1 SQVTM, CDR2 ANQGSEA. Between the trimmed V and J ends, which lost 4 bases and 1 base, there was a span of 5 bases. This CDR3 has 11 amino acids. The CDR3 sequence: CSVGTSYEQYF. Here the CDR3 DNA reads TGCAGCGTTGGGACTTCCTACGAGCAGTACTTC.

The V gene is TRBV15, the J gene TRBJ2-1; no reliable D call. Germline CDR1 is LNHNV and CDR2 is YYDKDF (reference sequence). V shed 5 bases and J shed 9 bases, with 17 bases lying between them. CDR3 size: 14 residues. In DNA form, the CDR3 reads TGTGCCACCAGCTCCCGTCTAGTAAAAATTGAGCAGTTCTTC. Protein: CATSSRLVKIEQFF.

This clone was counted only a few times. J is TRBJ2-3 and V is TRBV4-3, with TRBD2 matching 10 bases. CDR1 LGHNA and CDR2 YSLEER come from the germline V gene. The CDR3 extends over 19 amino acids. V lost 4 bases and J lost 2; bases outside the gene matches: 15. The CDR3 protein is CASSPGTSAPLLLTDTQYF. Written as DNA, the CDR3 is TGCGCCAGCAGCCCCGGGACTAGCGCTCCCCTTTTACTCACAGATACGCAGTATTTT.

This clone was counted between two and nine times. One end of the junction varies from germline; a read error may be responsible. The chain employs TRBV7-2 and TRBJ2-1; 9 bases are a match to TRBD2. The germline V gene has CDR1 SGHTA and CDR2 FQGNSA. This CDR3 has 14 residues. The CDR3 protein is CASRLGLAGKEQFF. The CDR3 region has the DNA TGTGCCAGCAGGTTAGGGCTAGCGGGAAAGGAGCAGTTCTTC.

Only a few counts were recorded for this clone. The chain couples TRBV30 to TRBJ2-7, with 7 nucleotides matching TRBD2. The CDR3 is 12 residues long. The germline CDR1 and CDR2 sequences are GTSNPN and SVGIG (reference sequence). The trim removed 5 bases at V and 5 bases at J, leaving 6 bases unmatched. The CDR3 protein is CAWSAGVHEQYF. The CDR3 nucleotides are TGTGCCTGGTCGGCGGGAGTACACGAGCAGTACTTC. The full variable domain, its missing parts supplied by reference TRBV30 and TRBJ2-7, is SQTIHQWPATLVQPVGSPLSLECTVEGTSNPNLYWYRQAAGRGLQLLFYSVGIGQISSEVPQNLSASRPQDRQFILSSKKLLLSDSGFYLCAWSAGVHEQYFGPGTRLTVT.

The chain recombines TRBV9 with TRBJ2-1, with TRBD2 as a possible D gene (7 bases). This CDR3 has 13 amino acids. Trimming removed 0 bases from V and 10 bases from J, with 11 bases in between. From germline, CDR1 is SGDLS and CDR2 YYNGEE. The CDR3 here is CASSVGGGGEQFF. The CDR3 DNA reads as TGTGCCAGCAGCGTAGGGGGGGGCGGAGAGCAGTTCTTC.

This clone was recorded a few times. This rearrangement joins TRBV2 to TRBJ2-5; weak D call: TRBD2 (6 bases). CDR1 and CDR2 (germline): SNHLY, FYNNEI. The CDR3 spans 12 residues. V shed 5 bases and J shed 5 bases, with 9 bases lying between them. This CDR3 reads CASSLRGETQYF. In DNA form, the CDR3 reads TGTGCCAGCAGTCTCCGGGGGGAGACCCAGTACTTC.

This clone has a handful of counts. This chain connects TRBV5-1 to TRBJ2-1, with 10 bases matching TRBD2. The CDR3 extends over 17 amino acids. CDR1 SGHRS and CDR2 YFSETQ come from the germline V gene. The V segment lost 4 bases and the J segment 7 bases; nucleotides outside the gene matches: 14. CDR3: CASSPMNLAGEVNEQFF. CDR3 in DNA: TGCGCCAGCAGCCCCATGAATCTAGCGGGAGAGGTTAATGAGCAGTTCTTC. The full variable domain, in which reference TRBV5-1 and TRBJ2-1 provide the parts outside the CDR3, is KAGVTQTPRYLIKTRGQQVTLSCSPISGHRSVSWYQQTPGQGLQFLFEYFSETQRNKGNFPGRFSGRQFSNSRSEMNVSTLELGDSALYLCASSPMNLAGEVNEQFFGPGTRLTVL.

This clone was seen a handful of times. In nucleotides, the CDR3 is TGTGCCAGCAGTCCGGGGACTAGCGCGTACAATGAGCAGTTCTTC. Its translation is CASSPGTSAYNEQFF. The V gene is TRBV27, the J gene TRBJ2-1; 10 bases are shared with TRBD2. Germline-derived CDR1 and CDR2 are MNHEY and SMNVEV (reference sequence). The CDR3 length is 15 residues. Losses at the gene ends were 5 bases for V and 4 bases for J; bases not matched to a gene: 5.

The CDR3 DNA is TGCGCCAGCAGCCAATCCGTAGACAGGGGGTATGGCTACACCTTC. This gives the protein CASSQSVDRGYGYTF. The rearrangement links TRBV4-3 to TRBJ1-2; 9 bases line up with TRBD1. CDR1 and CDR2 (germline): LGHNA, YSLEER. After removal of 2 bases from V and 5 bases from J, the junction contained 6 bases not matched to a gene. The length of the CDR3 is 15 residues.

The chain carries TRBV2 and TRBJ2-3; D perhaps matches TRBD2 (6 bases). In germline, CDR1 is SNHLY, CDR2 FYNNEI. V was cut by 2 bases and J by 4 bases, with 13 bases left in between. The CDR3 loop spans 15 amino acids. CDR3 nucleotide sequence: TGTGCCAGCAGTGAAAACGCGGGAAGGGCAGATACGCAGTATTTT. Translation gives CASSENAGRADTQYF.

The chain is built from TRBV19 and TRBJ2-4; no reliable D call. Germline V lookup: CDR1 LNHDA, CDR2 SQIVND (reference sequence). Trimming stripped 3 bases from V and 6 bases from J, with 3 bases between. This CDR3 spans 11 amino acids. The CDR3 coding sequence is TGTGCCAGTAGTATCGGAAACATTCAGTACTTC. Translating gives CASSIGNIQYF.

This clone was recorded a few times. The J gene is TRBJ2-6, the V gene TRBV2, with D possibly being TRBD2 (5 bases). The ends were cut back, 8 bases at V and 2 bases at J, with 10 bases in the middle. CDR1 and CDR2 (germline): SNHLY, FYNNEI. There are 14 residues in the CDR3. CDR3 DNA sequence: TGTGCCAGCTATCGAGGGACTGGGGCCAACGTCCTGACTTTC. Translated, it gives CASYRGTGANVLTF.

The chain links TRBV25-1 to TRBJ2-3; TRBD2 matches at 7 bases. This CDR3 spans 13 amino acids. After removal of 4 bases from V and 6 bases from J, the junction contained 4 bases not matched to a gene. Germline values: CDR1 MGHDK, CDR2 SYGVNS. As DNA, the CDR3 is TGTGCCAGCAGTGTGGCGGGAGCCGATACGCAGTATTTT. Translated: CASSVAGADTQYF. The full variable domain, its missing parts supplied by reference TRBV25-1 and TRBJ2-3, is EADIYQTPRYLVIGTGKKITLECSQTMGHDKMYWYQQDPGMELHLIHYSYGVNSTEKGDLSSESTVSRIRTEHFPLTLESARPSHTSQYLCASSVAGADTQYFGPGTRLTVL.

This clone was recorded a few times. The chain couples TRBV5-1 to TRBJ2-2, with D uncertain. The V end lost 0 bases, the J end lost 6 bases, and 12 bases lay between the germline ends. Germline lookup yields CDR1 SGHRS and CDR2 YFSETQ. The CDR3 sequence is 15 residues long. CDR3 residues: CASSLVSSVAGELFF. The CDR3, as DNA: TGCGCCAGCAGCTTGGTGTCTAGTGTAGCCGGGGAGCTGTTTTTT.

J is TRBJ2-7 and V is TRBV9, with D perhaps TRBD1 (5 bases). The V gene's germline CDR1 is SGDLS and CDR2 YYNGEE. Between the trimmed V and J ends, which lost 4 bases and 6 bases, there was a span of 14 bases. The CDR3 has 13 residues. The CDR3 region has the DNA TGTGCCAGCAGCCGTGAGCAGGGTGGCGAGCAGTACTTC. This sequence encodes CASSREQGGEQYF.

The chain has TRBV5-1 and TRBJ2-1; TRBD1 matches at 10 bases. The CDR3 spans 15 residues. Germline CDR1 reads SGHRS; CDR2 reads YFSETQ. V trimming: 4 bases; J trimming: 3 bases; junction bases outside the gene matches: 4. The CDR3 is CASSGQGGDYNEQFF. For the CDR3, the DNA is TGCGCCAGCAGCGGACAGGGGGGAGACTACAATGAGCAGTTCTTC.

This clone was counted only a few times. This chain joins TRBV7-9 and TRBJ2-1; 10 bases map to TRBD1. J lost 6 bases, V lost 4 bases, and 18 bases had no gene match. Germline loops: CDR1 SEHNR, CDR2 FQNEAQ (reference sequence). The CDR3 totals 19 residues. The CDR3 loop is CASSSGRDRGAASGNEQFF. CDR3 DNA: TGTGCCAGCAGCTCCGGCCGGGACAGGGGAGCGGCTAGCGGCAATGAGCAGTTCTTC.

This clone was seen a few times. The chain has TRBV5-1 and TRBJ2-3; tentative D call: TRBD2 (6 bases). The germline CDR1 and CDR2 sequences are SGHRS and YFSETQ. This CDR3 is built from 17 residues. With 1 base removed from V and 1 base from J, the gap between germline ends came to 16 bases. The CDR3 nucleotides are TGCGCCAGCAGCTTGACTAGCTCAACAAGGGGCACAGATACGCAGTATTTT. Its protein product is CASSLTSSTRGTDTQYF.

On this clone: Other DNA variants within this sample encode the same CDR3. This chain links TRBV6-5 with TRBJ1-5; D is unresolved. Trimming shortened V by 4 bases and J by 6 bases, and 10 bases separated the two germline ends. The CDR3 is 13 residues long. Germline values: CDR1 MNHEY, CDR2 SVGAGI. The CDR3 DNA reads TGTGCCAGCAGTTCTAGGGAGGGTCAGCCCCAGCATTTT. Protein product: CASSSREGQPQHF.

This clone was observed a few times. The chain carries TRBV4-1 and TRBJ2-7; TRBD1 matches at 10 bases. This CDR3 is 16 amino acids long. The germline gives CDR1 MGHRA, CDR2 YSYEKL. The J segment lost 4 bases and the V segment lost 0 bases, leaving 6 bases of the junction unmatched. This CDR3 reads CASSQDRRQGAYEQYF. DNA of the CDR3: TGCGCCAGCAGCCAAGATCGAAGACAGGGGGCTTACGAGCAGTACTTC.

The sample holds a few counts of this clone. CDR3 in DNA: TGCAGCGTTAGAGGGTCTAATCAGCCCCAGCATTTT. It specifies CSVRGSNQPQHF. The chain carries TRBV29-1 and TRBJ1-5; D unresolved. CDR1 is SQVTM, CDR2 ANQGSEA, per germline. This CDR3 region has 12 residues. Trimming took off 5 bases at V and 4 bases at J, with 9 bases between the two ends. The variable domain in full, completed from reference TRBV29-1 and TRBJ1-5, reads SAVISQKPSRDICQRGTSLTIQCQVDSQVTMMFWYRQQPGQSLTLIATANQGSEATYESGFVIDKFPISRPNLTFSTLTVSNMSPEDSSIYLCSVRGSNQPQHFGDGTRLSIL.

This clone was counted between two and nine times. This chain uses TRBV18 with TRBJ2-1, with 9 bases that match TRBD2. This CDR3 has 18 amino acids. Germline lookup yields CDR1 KGHSH and CDR2 LQKENI. With 2 bases clipped from V and 5 bases from J, the junction kept 13 bases outside the gene matches. In nucleotides, the CDR3 is TGTGCCAGCTCACCAAATGCGGGAGGGCCCTATATGGACAATGAGCAGTTCTTC. Amino acids: CASSPNAGGPYMDNEQFF.